This T cell receptor (beta chain) is from a study of response to subunit inactivated influenza vaccine. Study results and caveats: The authors offered the suggestion that each seasonal influenza vaccination recruits few new T cells.

TCRdb re-called the RT-PCR reads with MiXCR, one entry per CDR3 protein. The sample has over 400,000 distinct CDR3 sequences; roughly 9.8% are singletons. This clonotype appeared many times. Its target is not known. This CDR3 spans 15 amino acids. Per the germline V gene, CDR1 is DFQATT and CDR2 is SNEGSKA (reference sequence). The V gene lost 0 bases and the J gene lost 5 bases, with 17 bases spanning the gap. The chain has TRBV20-1 and TRBJ2-7; no reliable D call. The material sequenced was PBMCs from blood, taken about 40 days after vaccination. The source of this sequence is a man aged 45-60 years who received an inactivated influenza vaccine. This chain's CDR3 is CSARDIRAPEHEQYF. CDR3 sequence (DNA): TGCAGTGCTAGAGATATAAGGGCCCCTGAACACGAGCAGTACTTC.